This TCR beta chain was recorded in a study of blood T cell repertoires in COVID-19. Study summary: Samples representing acute and convalescent COVID-19 were sourced from the United States, Italy and Spain.

Data came from immunoSEQ multiplex PCR; TCRdb stores just in-frame clones and leaves some out. The sample carries over 200,000 clones, over 70% recorded once. With 4 bases clipped from V and 4 bases from J, the junction kept 9 bases outside the gene matches. Per the germline V gene, CDR1 is LNHNV and CDR2 is YYDKDF (reference sequence). CDR3 length equals 16 residues. The chain combines TRBV15 with TRBJ1-4, with 7 bases fitting TRBD1. The sequencing sample was made of peripheral blood. The receptor was derived from a woman aged 45-59 years with acute or convalescent COVID-19. CDR3 protein: CATSKSDRAINEKLFF. In DNA, the CDR3 is TGTGCCACCAGCAAGTCCGACAGGGCCATTAATGAAAAACTGTTTTTT.